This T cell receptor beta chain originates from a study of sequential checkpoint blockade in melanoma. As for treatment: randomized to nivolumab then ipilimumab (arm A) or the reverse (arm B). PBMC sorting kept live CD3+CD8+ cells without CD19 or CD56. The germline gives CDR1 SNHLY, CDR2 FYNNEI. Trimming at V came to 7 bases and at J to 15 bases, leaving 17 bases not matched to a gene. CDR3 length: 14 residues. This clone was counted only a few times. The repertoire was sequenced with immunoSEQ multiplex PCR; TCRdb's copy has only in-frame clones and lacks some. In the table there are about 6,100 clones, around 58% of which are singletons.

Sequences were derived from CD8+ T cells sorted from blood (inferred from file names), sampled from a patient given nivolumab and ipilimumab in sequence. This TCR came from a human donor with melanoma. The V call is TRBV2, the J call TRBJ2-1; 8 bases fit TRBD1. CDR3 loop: CASTGQGKGGDGFF. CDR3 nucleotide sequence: TGTGCCAGCACCGGACAGGGAAAAGGTGGAGATGGGTTCTTC.